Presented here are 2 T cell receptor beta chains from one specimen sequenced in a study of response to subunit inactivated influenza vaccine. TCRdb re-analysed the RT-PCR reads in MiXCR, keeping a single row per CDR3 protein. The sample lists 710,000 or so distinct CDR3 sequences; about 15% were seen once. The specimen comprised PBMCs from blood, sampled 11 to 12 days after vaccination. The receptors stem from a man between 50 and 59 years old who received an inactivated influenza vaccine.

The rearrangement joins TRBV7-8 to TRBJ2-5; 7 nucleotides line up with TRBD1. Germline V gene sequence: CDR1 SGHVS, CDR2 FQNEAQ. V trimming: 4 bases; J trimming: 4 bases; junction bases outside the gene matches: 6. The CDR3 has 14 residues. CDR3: CASSSRTGRETQYF. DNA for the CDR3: TGTGCCAGCAGCTCCCGGACAGGTCGAGAGACCCAGTACTTC.

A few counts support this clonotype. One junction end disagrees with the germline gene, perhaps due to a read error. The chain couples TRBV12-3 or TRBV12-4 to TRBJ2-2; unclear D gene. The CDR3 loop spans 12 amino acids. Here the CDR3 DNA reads TGTGCCAGCAGCCCGAAAACCGGGGAGCTGTTTTTT. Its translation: CASSPKTGELFF.